These T cell receptor beta chains were read from a single sample in a study of T-cell reconstitution after alpha-beta-depleted transplantation in children. TCRdb called the PCR reads again in MiXCR, with one record for every CDR3 protein. The table shows 200,000 to 250,000 distinct CDR3 sequences, with under 8.5% occurring only once. The material was PBMCs, obtained before TCRalphabeta/CD19-depleted stem cell transplant. The receptors come from a boy under 10 years old with acute lymphoblastic leukemia, due to receive a stem cell transplant. Each CDR3 is given with its conserved first and last residue. Each record gives: D gene, clone size, J gene, V gene, CDR3 length, CDR3 DNA, CDR3 protein. The D gene is left open where the match is weak. Clone size is given for some rows only: seen once, a few or many times, or a class if the clone is expanded.

TRBD2	NA	TRBJ2-1	TRBV20-1	16	TGCAGTGCTAGAGATGTGGCGGGGGTCGTCCCTAATGAGCAGTTCTTC	CSARDVAGVVPNEQFF
NA	many	TRBJ2-5	TRBV11-2	16	TGTGCCAGCAGCTTAGTGGCGGGTTCGACGGTAGAGACCCAGTACTTC	CASSLVAGSTVETQYF
TRBD1	many	TRBJ2-5	TRBV7-2	17	TGTGCCAGCAGCTTAGCGCCGACAGGGCACCCCCAAGAGACCCAGTACTTC	CASSLAPTGHPQETQYF
NA	few	TRBJ2-1	TRBV27	15	TGTGCCAGCAGTTTAGGCGCGACTAGTCGGGATGAGCAGTTCTTC	CASSLGATSRDEQFF
NA	many	TRBJ2-1	TRBV12-3/TRBV12-4	12	TGTGCCAGCAGTTTATTTTACAATGAGCAGTTCTTC	CASSLFYNEQFF
TRBD2	many	TRBJ2-7	TRBV7-8	15	TGTGCCAGCAGCCGAACCGGGACTAGGGACCACGAGCAGTACTTC	CASSRTGTRDHEQYF
NA	many	TRBJ1-6	TRBV27	14	TGTGCCAGCAGGAACAGGGTCTATAATTCACCCCTCCACTTT	CASRNRVYNSPLHF
NA	many	TRBJ2-7	TRBV20-1	14	TGCAGTGCTATCACTGGGGGCAGCTCCTACGAGCAGTACTTC	CSAITGGSSYEQYF
NA	many	TRBJ1-5	TRBV5-5	14	TGTGCCACTAAACCAGGGCCCAGCAATCAGCCCCAGCATTTT	CATKPGPSNQPQHF
NA	many	TRBJ2-7	TRBV20-1	13	TGCAGTGCTAGAGACAGGGCAGCCTACGAGCAGTACTTC	CSARDRAAYEQYF
TRBD1	many	TRBJ2-3	TRBV11-1	19	TGTGCCAGCAGCCCATCCGGGACAGGGCTCCTCTCTAGCACAGATACGCAGTATTTT	CASSPSGTGLLSSTDTQYF
TRBD1	NA	TRBJ2-7	TRBV7-8	16	TGTGCCAGCAGCGGGGGACAGGGCAAGTTCCTATACGAGCAGTACTTC	CASSGGQGKFLYEQYF
NA	few	TRBJ1-2	TRBV27	13	TGTGCCAGCAGTTTCTTACCGGGACCTGGCTACACCTTC	CASSFLPGPGYTF
NA	medium-sized	TRBJ1-6	TRBV9	14	TGTGCCAGCAGCGTAGGGGTTAACAATTCACCCCTCCACTTT	CASSVGVNNSPLHF
NA	few	TRBJ2-6	TRBV29-1	17	TGCAGCGTTGAGGATAGTGTGGCGGCCTCTGGGGCCAACGTCCTGACTTTC	CSVEDSVAASGANVLTF
NA	NA	TRBJ2-7	TRBV13	13	TGTGCCAGCAGCCCCGGGCGGGACTACGAGCAGTACTTC	CASSPGRDYEQYF
NA	many	TRBJ2-7	TRBV20-1	17	TGCAGTGCTAGAGCACCTTCGCGCGGGTTTGGTCTCTACGAGCAGTACTTC	CSARAPSRGFGLYEQYF
NA	many	TRBJ2-7	TRBV10-3	11	TGTGCCATCAGTGAGGCGACCGAGCAGTACTTC	CAISEATEQYF
NA	NA	TRBJ2-2	TRBV6-4	15	TGTGCCAGCAGTGACTCTCGGCAGAACACCGGGGAGCTGTTTTTT	CASSDSRQNTGELFF
TRBD2	many	TRBJ2-1	TRBV5-1	15	TGCGCCAGCAGCTTATTAAGCGGGAGGGTGGATGAGCAGTTCTTC	CASSLLSGRVDEQFF
NA	many	TRBJ1-1	TRBV6-5	14	TGTGCCAGCAGTTACTCGCTGGATATCACTGAAGCTTTCTTT	CASSYSLDITEAFF
NA	many	TRBJ2-1	TRBV5-4	16	TGTGCCAGCAGCTTGGACTCAGCGACCACACTTAATGAGCAGTTCTTC	CASSLDSATTLNEQFF
NA	NA	TRBJ2-6	TRBV6-2/TRBV6-3	15	TGTGCCAGCAGCTACAGGGTCTCTGGGGCCAACGGCCTGACTTTC	CASSYRVSGANGLTF
NA	few	TRBJ1-4	TRBV7-2	15	TGTGCCAGCAGCCAATCCCAGGGCTTCAATGAAAAACTGTTTTTT	CASSQSQGFNEKLFF
NA	few	TRBJ1-2	TRBV12-3/TRBV12-4	13	TGTGCCAGCAGTCCTGATCGGGTCTATGGCTACACCTTC	CASSPDRVYGYTF
NA	many	TRBJ1-2	TRBV7-2	15	TGTGCCAGCAGCTTACGGCCGGGGCCAGGCTATGGCTACACCTTC	CASSLRPGPGYGYTF
NA	many	TRBJ2-2	TRBV7-2	16	TGTGCCAGCAGCTTAGCTGCGGACTCTTACACCGGGGAGCTGTTTTTT	CASSLAADSYTGELFF
NA	many	TRBJ1-1	TRBV25-1	13	TGTGCCAGCAGTGAATGGGAGGACACTGAAGCTTTCTTT	CASSEWEDTEAFF
NA	NA	TRBJ2-7	TRBV24-1	14	TGTGCCACCAGTCGAGGGAAAAGCTCCCACGAGCAGTACTTC	CATSRGKSSHEQYF